The present TCR beta chain was sequenced within a study of control samples from healthy donors and cancer patients. Only in-frame clones appear in the TCRdb table, and some are missing; sequencing was by immunoSEQ multiplex PCR. Of some 250,000 clones in the sample, roughly 82% were seen once. The sample comprised PBMCs. This clonotype originated in a woman aged 55 to 70 with lung cancer.

The DNA for the CDR3 is TGTGCCAGCTGCCCGGGGACACACGCACGGGGCTACACCTTC. It codes for CASCPGTHARGYTF. J is TRBJ1-2 and V is TRBV28, with a tentative D call TRBD1 (6 bases). V lost 8 bases and J 8 bases, leaving 21 bases between the germline ends. The CDR3 sequence is 14 residues long. The germline V gene has CDR1 MDHEN and CDR2 SYDVKM.